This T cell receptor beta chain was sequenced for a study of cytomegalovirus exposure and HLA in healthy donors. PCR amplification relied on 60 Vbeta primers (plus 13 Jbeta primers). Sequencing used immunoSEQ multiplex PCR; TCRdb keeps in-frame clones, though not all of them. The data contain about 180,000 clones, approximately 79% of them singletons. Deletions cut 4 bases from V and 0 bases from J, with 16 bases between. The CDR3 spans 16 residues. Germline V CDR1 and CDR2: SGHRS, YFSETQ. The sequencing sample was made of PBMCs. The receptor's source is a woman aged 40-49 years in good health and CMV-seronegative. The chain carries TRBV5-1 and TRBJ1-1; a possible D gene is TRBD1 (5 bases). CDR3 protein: CASSPSNGGVNTEAFF. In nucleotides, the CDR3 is TGCGCCAGCAGCCCCTCGAACGGGGGGGTGAACACTGAAGCTTTCTTT.